The clone carrying this TCR beta chain was counted between two and nine times. One end of the junction is discordant with germline, which a read error may explain. The data were taken from a study of T cells in Graves' hyperthyroidism and ophthalmopathy. The CDR3 is 16 residues long. CDR1 and CDR2 from the germline V gene are MNHNY and SVGAGI (reference sequence). RNA transcripts were the template for amplifying TCR beta CDR3 regions. The primer set for the first-round RT-PCR of the TCR CDR3 was HTBI. TCRdb reprocessed the multiplex PCR reads via MiXCR and lists one record per CDR3 protein. The data show approximately 330,000 distinct CDR3 sequences, with roughly 13% seen just once and 34% held by the top ten.

The rearrangement joins TRBV6-6 to TRBJ1-4, with TRBD1 matching over 9 bases. This sequence was found in a woman aged 40 to 50 with Graves' ophthalmopathy. Sequenced sample: blood. The CDR3 spells CASSHSGDRVAGKLFF. In DNA, the CDR3 is TGTGCCAGCAGTCACTCGGGGGACAGGGTAGCCGGGAAACTGTTTTTT.